The T cell receptor beta chain described here comes from a study of cytomegalovirus exposure and HLA in healthy donors. Amplification used 60 Vbeta primers and 13 Jbeta primers. The method was immunoSEQ multiplex PCR; TCRdb's version includes in-frame clones alone and lacks a portion of them. The sample contains about 200,000 clones, over 65% of which appear only once. Trimming cost V 6 bases and J 4 bases; bases outside gene matches: 8. This CDR3 has 14 amino acids. Germline-derived CDR1 and CDR2 are SEHNR and FQNEAQ (reference sequence). General study findings and limits: Some highly shared sequence variants likely arose as a pipeline artifact. Listed as cytomegalovirus-associated were roughly 180 TCR beta chains. V- and J-gene trimming of TCR beta was linked (in a later analysis) to a missense DCLRE1C variant. Most TCRs appeared rarely, but some public TCRs recurred in many donors.

On this clone: Its antigen is unidentified.

Input material: PBMCs. This clonotype originated in a woman aged 25 to 39 in good health and CMV-seronegative. The chain combines TRBV7-9 with TRBJ1-1, with 7 bases fitting TRBD1. CDR3: CASSLQGNPTEAFF. The CDR3, as DNA: TGTGCCAGCAGTTTACAGGGGAATCCCACTGAAGCTTTCTTT.